These T cell receptor beta chains were read from a single sample in a study of regulatory T cells in long-lasting Graves disease. TCRdb reanalysed the multiplex PCR reads using MiXCR and keeps one entry per CDR3 protein. The sample gives about 470,000 distinct CDR3 sequences, about 15% of which show up once; around 15% is in the top ten. This same sample was also part of a study on T cells in Graves' hyperthyroidism and ophthalmopathy.

The sample consisted of peripheral blood mononuclear cells (PBMCs), taken at new diagnosis, from a patient treated with antithyroid drugs. These receptor sequences come from a woman aged 25 to 39 with Graves disease. Each CDR3 is given with its conserved first and last residue. The order of the fields is J gene, D gene, clone size, V gene, CDR3 protein, CDR3 DNA. The D gene is left open where the match is weak. Rows give clone size only sometimes, using once, few, many, or a class for an expanded clone.

>TRBJ2-7|.|many|TRBV13
CASSLMASSYEQYF
TGTGCCAGCAGCTTAATGGCTAGCTCCTACGAGCAGTACTTC
>TRBJ1-5|.|many|TRBV6-9
CASSLQGRWINQPQHF
TGTGCCAGCAGTTTACAGGGAAGGTGGATAAATCAGCCCCAGCATTTT
>TRBJ1-1|.|many|TRBV10-3
CAISEGGNSNTEAFF
TGTGCCATCAGTGAGGGCGGCAACTCGAACACTGAAGCTTTCTTT
>TRBJ2-3|TRBD2|many|TRBV15
CATSRGGLAGRTDTQYF
TGTGCCACCAGCAGAGGGGGACTAGCGGGACGAACAGATACGCAGTATTTT
>TRBJ1-2|.|.|TRBV29-1
CSVEGDLGAAYGYTF
TGCAGCGTTGAAGGGGATCTGGGGGCGGCCTATGGCTACACCTTC
>TRBJ2-1|.|few|TRBV20-1
CSAALLLPSSGYNEQFF
TGCAGTGCTGCCCTCCTCCTCCCTAGCAGCGGTTACAATGAGCAGTTCTTC
>TRBJ1-5|TRBD1|many|TRBV20-1
CSAKTRQGYNQPQHF
TGCAGTGCTAAAACTCGACAGGGCTACAATCAGCCCCAGCATTTT
>TRBJ1-2|.|.|TRBV6-6
CASSYSGGGSYAGYTF
TGTGCCAGCAGTTACTCGGGCGGTGGATCGTACGCTGGCTACACCTTC
>TRBJ1-5|.|.|TRBV7-2
CASSLQGTSNQPQHF
TGTGCCAGCAGCTTACAGGGTACAAGCAATCAGCCCCAGCATTTT
>TRBJ2-1|.|many|TRBV7-9
CASSLDILARLNEQFF
TGTGCCAGCAGCTTAGATATCTTAGCGCGGCTCAATGAGCAGTTCTTC